This T cell receptor beta chain was found in a study of CD8+ T cells in alopecia areata (dated by TCRdb to 2017 to 2018). With respect to the entire study: The treated patients, all with moderate-to-severe alopecia areata, were enrolled in an open-label pilot trial of oral tofacitinib given at 5 to 10 mg twice daily. To study T cell clonal expansion in alopecia areata, the researchers applied high-throughput TCRbeta sequencing to both the C3H/HeJ mouse model and human patients. In treated patients, disease severity was measured using the SALT score, which gives the percentage of scalp surface area affected. Patients stayed on tofacitinib for 6 to 18 months and then had 6 months of follow-up off drug so that delayed response and recurrence could be assessed. In humans, TCRbeta sequencing was performed on scalp tissue and on sorted CD4+ and CD8+ peripheral blood T cells from healthy controls and from patients with patchy or totalis/universalis alopecia areata. RNA was obtained with the PAXgene miRNA kit for fixed scalp, the miRNeasy kit for PBMCs, and the RNeasy kit for mouse skin. Biopsies were taken from tofacitinib-treated patients at baseline and at 4 and 24 weeks of treatment, and a later scalp biopsy was taken in several of the tofacitinib-treated patients. Scalp clonality was compared across normal scalp (n=4), patchy alopecia areata scalp (n=8), and alopecia totalis/universalis scalp (n=8). immunoSEQ multiplex PCR using 35 Vbeta forward primers and 13 Jbeta reverse primers was used to amplify TCRbeta CDR3 regions.

Reading the label with the study, this specimen's time point is: more than 3 weeks on oral tofacitinib. This sample's treatment or condition label indicates: oral pan-JAK inhibitor, 5-10 mg twice daily. Peripheral blood and lesional scalp punch biopsies were obtained from patients with alopecia areata. PBMCs were isolated by density centrifugation and stained for CD3, CD4 and CD8, after which CD4+ and CD8+ T cells were sorted on a FACSAria. The investigation overall reported the following: Tofacitinib significantly lowered scalp clonality and the number of expanded CD8+ clones among the top 100 scalp clones. Because the treated cohort was small and included a single nonresponder, larger studies are needed to assess links between baseline CD8+ expansion and response. Unlike mouse skin, which is dominated by gammadelta T cells, normal human skin has resident alphabeta T cells that are also sequenced, and this complicates analysis of the scalp TCR repertoire. Shared TCR sequences between patients were less evident than in mice, which may be partly attributable to HLA diversity in the patient population. Higher clonality and more expanded CD8+ clones were observed in lesional scalp than in normal scalp, particularly in alopecia totalis/universalis, a finding suggestive of antigenic drive. Many expanded lesional clones were found to persist in scalp and blood during tofacitinib treatment, and relapse after treatment cessation may be partly explained by this persistence.

Library method: the immunoSEQ multiplex PCR assay. For TCR sequencing, RNA was extracted from every sample and reverse transcribed into cDNA to serve as template. SuperScript III was used to make first-strand cDNA, primed with a 2:1 mix of oligo-dT and random hexamers. A synthetic immune receptor repertoire was used to assess amplification bias, and residual bias was removed computationally. In the paper's pipeline: Raw reads were preprocessed to remove errors, and CDR3 was defined according to IMGT conventions as the region from the conserved cysteine to phenylalanine. Clonality was computed as 1 minus the Shannon entropy, with the entropy normalized by log2 of the number of productive unique TCRs. Whether each scalp clone was CD4 or CD8 was inferred by checking scalp TCRbeta sequences against the CD4 and CD8 repertoires from sorted blood. TCRdb took this table from immuneACCESS and kept in-frame rearrangements with V and J called. Such tables lack part of the clones; where checked against another copy, unresolved V genes explain under half of the gap, and the rest is unexplained. The V and J calls and clone size were taken over from that table, and D and trimming were inferred from the DNA. The sample includes around 150,000 clones, with approximately 85% observed a single time. The biggest ten clones account for about 25% of the sample.

About this clone: There is no known antigen for this receptor. Within one base of it there is no much larger clone, and no base qualities were kept.

The germline V gene gives CDR1 as WSHSY and CDR2 as SAAADI. The CDR3 goes from the cysteine to the phenylalanine over 14 residues. Only the CDR3 portion is preserved as DNA: 42 bases, with reading frame beginning at the first base. The TCR comes from a human donor with alopecia areata. Specimen: CD8+ T cells sorted from blood, collected at week 4, from a patient treated with tofacitinib. This sequence uses TRBV10-2 and TRBJ2-5; the central 8 bases match TRBD2. The J call is in doubt because the DNA end fits TRBJ2-7 better. DNA sequence: TGCGCCAGCAGTGTGGGGACTAGGACGCGCGAGCAGTACTTC. Its translation is CASSVGTRTREQYF.